This record concerns one T cell receptor (beta chain) sequence. Its target is unknown. This specimen belongs to a study of PD-1 blockade in classical Hodgkin lymphoma. Regarding the study as a whole: Underlying causes for the observed repertoire differences were not defined, possibly disease activity or prior therapy. A reduction in baseline TCR diversity was reportedly seen in newly diagnosed patients relative to healthy donors.

Trimming removed 6 bases from V and 5 bases from J, with 13 bases in between. This CDR3 has 12 amino acids. Germline V gene lookup returns CDR1 SQVTM and CDR2 ANQGSEA. As to time point: newly diagnosed, previously untreated cHL patient sample. Comparison came from newly diagnosed, untreated classical Hodgkin lymphoma PBMCs. The table came from immunoSEQ multiplex PCR; TCRdb's copy has only in-frame clones and leaves some out. The data show tens of thousands of clones, over 85% seen once. Material: peripheral blood mononuclear cells (PBMCs). This chain links TRBV29-1 with TRBJ1-2, with D possibly TRBD1 on 5 matching bases. The sequence came from a human donor with classical Hodgkin lymphoma. CDR3 sequence reads: CSVGGGIYGYTF. DNA for the CDR3: TGCAGCGTCGGTGGGGGGATATATGGCTACACCTTC.